The 23 T cell receptor beta chains presented below share a single source sample, sequenced in a study of CXCR3-negative and CXCR3-positive naive CD8 T cells. Findings of the study overall: When CXCR3-positive naive cells were set against CXCR3-negative naive cells, the former had more hydrophobic TRB CDR3s.

The method, 5' RACE with UMI labels, was used to prepare the TRB cDNA libraries. Using the 5' RACE reads, TCRdb records one entry per CDR3 protein without DNA. The sample has tens of thousands of distinct CDR3 sequences; the top ten hold roughly 0.62%. Their recognized antigens are unknown. Sequenced sample: naive CXCR3+ CD8+ T cells from blood. Indicated subset: CD45RO-CCR7+CD27+CD95- naive CD8+ T cells expressing CXCR3 (TNR3+). The receptors shown here come from a human donor in good health. Some clones in this sample may be carry-over from other donors' samples.

The rearrangement links TRBV20-1 to TRBJ1-4; TCRdb calls TRBD1, which cannot be checked without DNA. Germline lookup yields CDR1 DFQATT and CDR2 SNEGSKA (reference sequence). The CDR3 runs to 13 residues. CDR3 region: CSASEGGNEKLFF.

V usage is TRBV5-4 and J usage is TRBJ1-2; absent DNA, TCRdb's TRBD1 call cannot be checked. Germline V gives CDR1 SGHNT, CDR2 YYREEE (reference sequence). The length of the CDR3 is 14 residues. CDR3 region: CASSPGQGVDGYTF.

The chain carries TRBV28 and TRBJ2-7; TCRdb calls TRBD1, which cannot be checked without DNA. The CDR3 contains 15 residues. From germline, CDR1 is MDHEN and CDR2 SYDVKM. CDR3 in amino acids: CASSLHRGTGDEQYF. The entire variable domain, with the rest obtained from reference TRBV28 and TRBJ2-7, is as follows: DVKVTQSSRYLVKRTGEKVFLECVQDMDHENMFWYRQDPGLGLRLIYFSYDVKMKEKGDIPEGYSVSREKKERFSLILESASTNQTSMYLCASSLHRGTGDEQYFGPGTRLTVT.

The genes are TRBV28 and TRBJ2-1; the TCRdb D gene call, TRBD1, has no DNA to confirm it. Germline V gene data show CDR1 as MDHEN and CDR2 as SYDVKM. The CDR3 loop spans 15 amino acids. CDR3 region: CASSIIAAPLDEQFF.

This rearrangement joins TRBV12-3 or TRBV12-4 to TRBJ2-1. There are 11 residues in the CDR3. This CDR3 reads CASRRVDEQFF.

This chain joins TRBV5-1 and TRBJ2-2. Germline CDR1 SGHRS, CDR2 YFSETQ. There are 11 residues in the CDR3. CDR3 in amino acids: CASTITGELFF.

The chain links TRBV6-5 to TRBJ1-5; without DNA, the TCRdb call of TRBD1 cannot be checked. CDR3 length: 15 amino acids. The germline CDR1 and CDR2 sequences are MNHEY and SVGAGI. The CDR3 is CASSFGTGRNQPQHF.

The chain couples TRBV12-3 or TRBV12-4 to TRBJ2-3; TCRdb's D call of TRBD2 is untestable without DNA. CDR3 length equals 16 residues. This CDR3 reads CASSWAPDDYTDTQYF.

The chain has TRBV4-1 and TRBJ2-7; TCRdb designates TRBD1, a call that cannot be tested without DNA. Germline V CDR1 and CDR2: MGHRA, YSYEKL. The CDR3 is 15 amino acids. The CDR3 sequence: CASSQGDREGYEQYF.

The chain is built from TRBV3-1 and TRBJ1-5. The CDR3 is 17 residues long. In germline, CDR1 is LGHDT, CDR2 YNNKEL (reference sequence). CDR3 region: CASSQDSEGYSNQPQHF.

The V and J genes are TRBV7-2 and TRBJ2-3; the D call from TCRdb, TRBD2, cannot be confirmed without DNA. In germline, CDR1 is SGHTA, CDR2 FQGNSA. CDR3 length equals 16 residues. The CDR3 spells CASSLTWEPSADTQYF.

V is TRBV28 and J is TRBJ2-7. Germline V CDR1 and CDR2: MDHEN, SYDVKM. The CDR3 extends over 15 amino acids. CDR3 protein: CASRAGSSARHEQYF.

This chain links TRBV29-1 with TRBJ2-2; TCRdb names TRBD2, which stays unverified in the absence of DNA. This CDR3 is 14 amino acids long. Germline CDR1 reads SQVTM; CDR2 reads ANQGSEA. Here the CDR3 reads CSVGTSGNTGELFF.

This CDR3 is CASSLLAGEETQYF. The chain couples TRBV28 to TRBJ2-5; TCRdb selects TRBD2, and the lack of DNA leaves this call unchecked. This CDR3 spans 14 amino acids. The germline V gene encodes CDR1 MDHEN and CDR2 SYDVKM.

The CDR3 region is CASSYSAGEGTQYF. The rearrangement uses TRBV6-5 and TRBJ2-3; TCRdb reports TRBD1, a call that lacks DNA to check it against. Germline V gene data show CDR1 as MNHEY and CDR2 as SVGAGI. CDR3 length: 14 amino acids.

The chain links TRBV27 to TRBJ2-2; TCRdb outputs TRBD2, but without DNA this stays unchecked. The CDR3 is 12 amino acids. From germline, CDR1 is MNHEY and CDR2 SMNVEV (reference sequence). CDR3 in amino acids: CARGGGTGELFF.

The V call is TRBV7-9, the J call TRBJ1-4. CDR3 length: 14 residues. Germline lookup yields CDR1 SEHNR and CDR2 FQNEAQ (reference sequence). The CDR3 spells CASSLAPSSEKLFF.

The CDR3 protein is CASRGLDWAGETQYF. The rearrangement uses TRBV6-2 or TRBV6-3 and TRBJ2-5; no DNA is available, so the TRBD2 call from TCRdb remains unchecked. CDR1 and CDR2 (germline): MNHEY, SVGEGT. This CDR3 is built from 15 residues.

The chain uses TRBV18 and TRBJ1-4. The CDR3 consists of 15 residues. The V gene's germline CDR1 is KGHSH and CDR2 LQKENI. The CDR3 sequence: CASSPQGTPNEKLFF.

CDR3 region: CASSSIPVNEQFF. The chain links TRBV7-9 to TRBJ2-1. The CDR3 is 13 amino acids. Germline CDR1 reads SEHNR; CDR2 reads FQNEAQ (reference sequence).

The V call is TRBV13, the J call TRBJ2-7; TCRdb reports TRBD1, a call that lacks DNA to check it against. In germline, CDR1 is PRHDT, CDR2 FYEKMQ (reference sequence). This CDR3 spans 13 amino acids. CDR3 loop: CASSSGPSYEQYF.

The chain uses TRBV4-1 and TRBJ1-1; lacking DNA, the TRBD1 call made by TCRdb goes unchecked. The length of the CDR3 is 15 residues. Germline values: CDR1 MGHRA, CDR2 YSYEKL. This CDR3 is CASSQGAGLNTEAFF.

The chain recombines TRBV28 with TRBJ2-7; TCRdb names TRBD1, which stays unverified in the absence of DNA. CDR3 length: 13 residues. CDR1 and CDR2 (germline): MDHEN, SYDVKM. This CDR3 reads CASSFRAGAEQHF.